This T cell receptor beta chain was captured in a study of blood T cell repertoires in COVID-19. This clone was picked up one time. Germline CDR1 and CDR2: MNHEY and SVGEGT. V was trimmed by 6 bases and J by 1 base, leaving 7 bases between them. The CDR3 runs to 12 residues. In the source study's methods: It was from reference gene primer amplification that nucleated cell counts were estimated. The repertoire was sequenced with immunoSEQ multiplex PCR; TCRdb's copy has only in-frame clones and lacks some. V and J calls and clone size are copied from that table; D and trimming were computed from the DNA. In the table there are 150,000 to 200,000 clones, approximately 80% of which are singletons. Exposed volunteers were people who met a COVID-19 case within 2 weeks before study entry.

The sequencing sample was made of PBMCs or T cells enriched from blood (not recorded which). The origin of this receptor is a man aged 65-85 years who had been exposed to COVID-19. This chain uses TRBV6-2 or TRBV6-3 with TRBJ2-7, with D hard to call. For the CDR3, the DNA is TGTGCCAGCAGCGTGGAGTCCTACGAGCAGTACTTC. The encoded protein is CASSVESYEQYF.